One sample yielded the 27 T cell receptor beta chains listed below, sequenced in a study of blood T cell repertoires in COVID-19. TCRdb's table, derived via immunoSEQ multiplex PCR, lists solely in-frame clones and lacks some. The table includes more than 300,000 clones, roughly 89% detected once. Sequencing used peripheral blood. The receptors were gathered from a woman in her 40s with COVID-19, enrolled during active disease.

The chain recombines TRBV27 with TRBJ2-7; 10 nucleotides match TRBD1. The CDR3 is 15 amino acids. Germline values: CDR1 MNHEY, CDR2 SMNVEV (reference sequence). The V gene end was trimmed by 6 bases and the J gene end by 2 bases; junction bases not matched to a gene: 7. As DNA, the CDR3 is TGTGCCAGCAGACAGCCGGGACAGGGGACCTACGAGCAGTACTTC. Its protein product is CASRQPGQGTYEQYF.

Turning to this clone: Other nucleotide sequences in the sample specify the same CDR3. V and J are TRBV5-1 and TRBJ2-6, with D possibly being TRBD1 (6 bases). Germline values: CDR1 SGHRS, CDR2 YFSETQ. The ends were cut back, 4 bases at V and 0 bases at J, with 14 bases in the middle. The CDR3 consists of 17 residues. The CDR3 spells CASSPTGSSSGANVLTF. The CDR3, as DNA: TGCGCCAGCAGCCCGACAGGTTCGAGCTCTGGGGCCAACGTCCTGACTTTC.

V gene TRBV19 combines with J gene TRBJ2-2; 8 nucleotides agree with TRBD2. V dropped 3 bases and J dropped 4; count of bases not matched to a gene: 7. CDR3 length equals 16 residues. Per the germline V gene, CDR1 is LNHDA and CDR2 is SQIVND (reference sequence). CDR3 sequence (DNA): TGTGCCAGTAGTATTCTTCCCGGACTAGCCACCGGGGAGCTGTTTTTT. Translating it yields CASSILPGLATGELFF.

The V and J genes are TRBV12-3 or TRBV12-4 and TRBJ2-4; perhaps TRBD1 as D (6 bases). The CDR3 has 12 residues. With 5 bases removed from V and 7 bases from J, the gap between germline ends came to 9 bases. CDR3 residues: CASSITGNIQYF. The CDR3 coding sequence is TGTGCCAGCAGTATTACAGGGAACATTCAGTACTTC.

This clone was recorded a few times. The genes are TRBV28 and TRBJ1-1, with D possibly matching TRBD1 (6 bases). The CDR3 length is 16 residues. Germline CDR1 MDHEN, CDR2 SYDVKM. With 5 bases removed from V and 7 bases from J, the gap between germline ends came to 23 bases. CDR3: CASSPLGLRDTLEAFF. CDR3 nucleotides: TGTGCCAGCAGTCCCTTAGGATTGAGGGACACCCTTGAAGCTTTCTTT.

The chain uses TRBV19 and TRBJ1-3, with 8 bases that match TRBD1. This CDR3 has 14 residues. V lost 7 bases to trimming and J lost 3 bases; unmatched junction nucleotides: 5. Germline lookup yields CDR1 LNHDA and CDR2 SQIVND (reference sequence). CDR3 nucleotides: TGTGCCAGTAAACAGACAGGGGATGGAAACACCATATATTTT. It specifies CASKQTGDGNTIYF.

This sequence joins TRBV18 and TRBJ1-1; D uncertain. V dropped 1 base and J dropped 0 bases, with 12 bases sitting between them. The V gene's germline CDR1 is KGHSH and CDR2 LQKENI. This CDR3 has 16 residues. The CDR3 DNA follows: TGTGCCAGCTCACCACGTACAGCCGAGCTGAACACTGAAGCTTTCTTT. This gives the protein CASSPRTAELNTEAFF. Supplemented by reference TRBV18 and TRBJ1-1, the full variable domain reads NAGVMQNPRHLVRRRGQEARLRCSPMKGHSHVYWYRQLPEEGLKFMVYLQKENIIDESGMPKERFSAEFPKEGPSILRIQQVVRGDSAAYFCASSPRTAELNTEAFFGQGTRLTVV.

This clone was observed a single time. V is TRBV7-2 and J is TRBJ2-2, with D perhaps matching TRBD2 (5 bases). CDR3 length: 12 residues. Germline assignment: CDR1 SGHTA and CDR2 FQGNSA. V was pared by 5 bases and J by 8 bases, with 9 bases between. The CDR3 loop reads CASSPLGGELFF. CDR3 nucleotides: TGTGCCAGCAGCCCACTAGGTGGGGAGCTGTTTTTT.

The genes are TRBV6-5 and TRBJ2-7, with TRBD2 matching over 9 bases. This CDR3 contains 14 residues. Unmatched junction bases numbered 10, after V lost 7 bases and J lost 6 bases. Germline values: CDR1 MNHEY, CDR2 SVGAGI. CDR3 bases: TGTGCCAGCACTCACATAGCGGGAGTTCCCGAGCAGTACTTC. This translates into CASTHIAGVPEQYF.

The chain carries TRBV12-5 and TRBJ1-4; D may be TRBD1 (5 bases). CDR1 and CDR2 from the germline V gene are LGHNT and FRNRAP. The V gene lost 3 bases and the J gene lost 0 bases, with 23 bases spanning the gap. The CDR3 totals 20 residues. The chain's CDR3 is CASGLPGGQDTFATNEKLFF. The DNA of the CDR3 is TGTGCTAGTGGTTTACCCGGAGGGCAGGACACCTTTGCAACTAATGAAAAACTGTTTTTT.

In its sample, this clone was seen a few times. The V gene is TRBV14, the J gene TRBJ1-2; the D gene is possibly TRBD1 (6 bases). V lost 0 bases and J 10 bases, leaving 18 bases between the germline ends. CDR1 is SGHDN and CDR2 is FVKESK in the germline V gene. The length of the CDR3 is 15 residues. The CDR3 is CASSQDLSGVADYTF. The CDR3 DNA reads TGTGCCAGCAGCCAAGATCTTTCAGGGGTGGCAGACTACACCTTC.

The V call is TRBV11-2, the J call TRBJ1-6, with 10 nucleotides matching TRBD1. CDR3 length: 19 residues. Per the germline V gene, CDR1 is SGHAT and CDR2 is FQNNGV. Germline trimming cut 5 bases from V and 1 base from J; bases unmatched to any gene: 11. This CDR3 is CASSNDRGRLRSYNSPLHF. CDR3 DNA sequence: TGTGCCAGCAGCAACGACAGGGGGCGCCTAAGGTCCTATAATTCACCCCTCCACTTT.

The rearrangement links TRBV9 to TRBJ1-2, with 7 nucleotides matching TRBD1. Germline V gene data show CDR1 as SGDLS and CDR2 as YYNGEE. There are 16 residues in the CDR3. The V gene end was trimmed by 1 base and the J gene end by 7 bases; junction bases not matched to a gene: 13. The CDR3 here is CASSVLNRGGRGGYTF. The CDR3 nucleotides are TGTGCCAGCAGCGTACTGAACAGGGGTGGTCGGGGTGGCTACACCTTC.

The chain links TRBV4-1 to TRBJ2-3; D might be TRBD1 (6 bases). Germline CDR1 reads MGHRA; CDR2 reads YSYEKL. CDR3 length: 15 amino acids. V was clipped by 5 bases and J by 0 bases, with 12 bases between them. CDR3 loop: CASSVRTASTDTQYF. The CDR3 region has the DNA TGCGCCAGCAGCGTAAGGACAGCTAGCACAGATACGCAGTATTTT.

The V call is TRBV27, the J call TRBJ2-5; D is uncertain. Trimming took 5 bases from V and 1 from J, leaving 8 bases between them. The CDR3 loop spans 13 amino acids. Germline CDR1 is MNHEY and CDR2 is SMNVEV (reference sequence). The CDR3 sequence: CASSRHLQETQYF. CDR3 nucleotides: TGTGCCAGCAGTAGACACCTCCAAGAGACCCAGTACTTC.

This clone was detected only once. V and J are TRBV4-1 and TRBJ1-3; D perhaps matches TRBD1 (5 bases). Trimming cost V 1 base and J 0 bases, with 13 bases left between them. The germline V gene encodes CDR1 MGHRA and CDR2 YSYEKL. CDR3 length equals 17 residues. As DNA, the CDR3 is TGCGCCAGCAGCCAAGGAACAGGCAGGTACTCTGGAAACACCATATATTTT. Its translation is CASSQGTGRYSGNTIYF.

The chain recombines TRBV7-2 with TRBJ2-2; a weak D match, TRBD1 (5 bases). Germline CDR1 and CDR2: SGHTA and FQGNSA. Trimming stripped 0 bases from V and 3 bases from J, with 8 bases between. This CDR3 has 15 amino acids. This CDR3 is CASSLADTYTGELFF. CDR3 DNA: TGTGCCAGCAGCTTAGCGGACACCTACACCGGGGAGCTGTTTTTT.

A single count supports this clone. The chain uses TRBV6-6 and TRBJ1-4; tentative D call: TRBD1 (6 bases). This CDR3 spans 13 amino acids. V was shortened by 1 base and J by 7 bases, with 7 bases between the two germline ends. CDR1 and CDR2 from the germline V gene are MNHNY and SVGAGI (reference sequence). The CDR3 is CASSYLQGEKLFF. The CDR3 coding sequence is TGTGCCAGCAGTTACTTACAGGGTGAAAAACTGTTTTTT.

Comment on this clone: Distinct nucleotide sequences in the sample also encode this CDR3. The chain links TRBV28 to TRBJ1-5; 8 nucleotides align to TRBD1. Trimming took 6 bases from V and 7 from J; bases not matched to a gene: 8. CDR1 and CDR2 from the germline V gene are MDHEN and SYDVKM. The length of the CDR3 is 14 residues. The CDR3 reads CASRPTGVRQPQHF. Written as DNA, the CDR3 is TGTGCCAGCAGGCCGACAGGGGTACGCCAGCCCCAGCATTTT.

This rearrangement joins TRBV5-4 to TRBJ2-7, with 11 nucleotides matching TRBD2. CDR1 and CDR2 (germline): SGHNT, YYREEE (reference sequence). Trimming at V came to 2 bases and at J to 7 bases, leaving 8 bases not matched to a gene. CDR3 length: 15 residues. CDR3 coding DNA: TGTGCCAGCAGCTTTAGCGGGGGGGCCCCGAGTGAGCAGTACTTC. Its translation is CASSFSGGAPSEQYF.

The chain carries TRBV12-5 and TRBJ1-1, with D possibly matching TRBD1 (6 bases). V shed 6 bases and J shed 1 base, with 15 bases lying between them. The CDR3 loop spans 15 amino acids. Per the germline V gene, CDR1 is LGHNT and CDR2 is FRNRAP. The CDR3 region is CASGNYRAQNTEAFF. The CDR3, as DNA: TGTGCTAGTGGCAATTACAGGGCGCAGAACACTGAAGCTTTCTTT. Looking up the rest from reference TRBV12-5 and TRBJ1-1 gives the full variable domain: DARVTQTPRHKVTEMGQEVTMRCQPILGHNTVFWYRQTMMQGLELLAYFRNRAPLDDSGMPKDRFSAEMPDATLATLKIQPSEPRDSAVYFCASGNYRAQNTEAFFGQGTRLTVV.

The J gene is TRBJ1-2, the V gene TRBV28; D gene ambiguous. The CDR3 extends over 15 amino acids. Germline V gives CDR1 MDHEN, CDR2 SYDVKM. Trimming took 5 bases from V and 2 from J, leaving 15 bases between them. The CDR3 DNA reads TGTGCCAGCAGTCCCGACCAGAGGGCAAACTATGGCTACACCTTC. This encodes CASSPDQRANYGYTF.

The gene calls are TRBV27 and TRBJ2-2, with a weak D call TRBD1 (7 bases). Germline CDR1 and CDR2: MNHEY and SMNVEV (reference sequence). CDR3 length equals 15 residues. Trimming removed 3 bases from V and 3 bases from J, with 11 bases in between. Here the CDR3 reads CASSFVRGDTGELFF. The CDR3 nucleotides read TGTGCCAGCAGTTTTGTCAGGGGGGACACCGGGGAGCTGTTTTTT.

The rearrangement uses TRBV2 and TRBJ2-5; maybe TRBD2 (5 bases). Germline CDR1 is SNHLY and CDR2 is FYNNEI. The V and J ends lost 8 bases and 5 bases respectively, with 18 bases between them. The CDR3 contains 14 residues. CDR3 residues: CASGPSTLGETQYF. The CDR3, as DNA: TGTGCCAGCGGTCCTAGCACCCTCGGGGAGACCCAGTACTTC. Complete variable domain (other parts from reference TRBV2 and TRBJ2-5): EPEVTQTPSHQVTQMGQEVILRCVPISNHLYFYWYRQILGQKVEFLVSFYNNEISEKSEIFDDQFSVERPDGSNFTLKIRSTKLEDSAMYFCASGPSTLGETQYFGPGTRLLVL.

This clone was detected once. The rearrangement uses TRBV3-1 (or the pseudogene TRBV3-2) and TRBJ2-1; 8 positions agree with TRBD2. Germline loops: CDR1 LGHDT, CDR2 YNNKEL (reference sequence). This CDR3 contains 17 residues. Losses at the gene ends were 0 bases for V and 6 bases for J; bases not matched to a gene: 10. The CDR3: CASSQEGPGGPLNEQFF. As DNA, the CDR3 is TGTGCCAGCAGCCAAGAGGGTCCGGGAGGGCCCCTCAATGAGCAGTTCTTC.

The chain is built from TRBV7-2 and TRBJ1-2; D unclear. The CDR3 runs to 17 residues. With 2 bases removed from V and 2 bases from J, the gap between germline ends came to 18 bases. Germline CDR1 and CDR2: SGHTA and FQGNSA. As DNA, the CDR3 is TGTGCCAGCAGCTTATCCCTCCCAGGAATTATGAACTATGGCTACACCTTC. Protein product: CASSLSLPGIMNYGYTF.

This chain connects TRBV6-5 to TRBJ1-1; 8 positions agree with TRBD1. The CDR3 has 15 amino acids. The V and J ends lost 6 bases and 1 base, in that order; junction bases with no gene match: 7. Germline V CDR1 and CDR2: MNHEY, SVGAGI. The CDR3 region has the DNA TGTGCCAGCAGCCCCGGACAGGGAAAGAACACTGAAGCTTTCTTT. It codes for CASSPGQGKNTEAFF.